This T cell receptor beta chain was sequenced in a study of cytomegalovirus exposure and HLA in healthy donors (dated by TCRdb to 2017 to 2019). Notes on the research overall: According to a later analysis, one platform produced both the 120 validation repertoires and the 720 or so repertoires of the first cohort. The aim of the study was to test whether cataloging public T cell receptors could identify signatures of past pathogen exposure. Along with the approximately 650-subject first cohort, a separate validation cohort of some 130 different subjects was used. The study combined high-throughput TCR immunosequencing, statistical association of individual TCRs with disease status, and machine learning to predict cytomegalovirus infection status.

Library prep was done by the immunoSEQ multiplex PCR assay. Regarding the original processing steps: To diagnose cytomegalovirus status from the catalog of TCR beta chain sequences, a statistical classification framework was built. Drawn from immuneACCESS, this table holds only the in-frame rearrangements with V and J called that TCRdb kept. Clones are partly lost; checked studies trace under half to an unresolved V gene and leave the rest unexplained. The V and J calls and clone size are taken from that table; D and trimming were inferred from the DNA. For this sample the table gives 150,000 or so clones, of which around four fifths were detected only once. Around 2.5% of the sample lies in the top ten. CDR1 and CDR2 are drawn from the germline V gene: LGHNA, YSLEER. Measured from the cysteine to the phenylalanine, the CDR3 is 16 residues long. Kept here is only the CDR3 DNA, which spans 48 bases and is read in frame from base 1. V has 0 bases trimmed and J has 6 bases trimmed; junction bases matching no gene number 6.

Regarding this clone: This receptor's antigen is unknown. No much larger clone exists at a distance of one base, and base qualities are not known. Other DNA sequences of this sample code for an identical CDR3.

Study-wide conclusions, independent of this receptor: It was suggested by the authors that the approach could potentially be generalized to other disease states and immunological phenotypes. The classifier was reported to diagnose cytomegalovirus status with high specificity and sensitivity in both the original cohort and the validation cohort. Most TCR sequences were observed very rarely across donors, whereas some public TCRs were present in many individuals. Three of the identified cytomegalovirus-associated TCR beta chains were confirmed in vitro to be specific for cytomegalovirus antigens. In the study, approximately 160 TCR beta chains were listed as associated with cytomegalovirus. Of the cluster scores, roughly 95% were above 0 in a later analysis, which found that TCRs clustered in the first cohort also tended to co-occur in the approximately 130 validation repertoires. A later analysis lacked HLA typing for the validation cohort, so it scored co-occurrence in that cohort across all 120 or so repertoires.

Separate from the roughly 660-subject first cohort, the validation cohort of around 130 subjects was the group to which the donors belonged. This clonotype was sampled from a young man in good health and CMV-seropositive. Sequenced: PBMCs. The V gene is TRBV4-3 and the J gene is TRBJ2-5; the junction holds 11 bases that match TRBD2. The CDR3 corresponds to CASSQDLAGGRKTQYF. The DNA reads TGCGCCAGCAGCCAAGATCTAGCGGGGGGTCGGAAGACCCAGTACTTC.